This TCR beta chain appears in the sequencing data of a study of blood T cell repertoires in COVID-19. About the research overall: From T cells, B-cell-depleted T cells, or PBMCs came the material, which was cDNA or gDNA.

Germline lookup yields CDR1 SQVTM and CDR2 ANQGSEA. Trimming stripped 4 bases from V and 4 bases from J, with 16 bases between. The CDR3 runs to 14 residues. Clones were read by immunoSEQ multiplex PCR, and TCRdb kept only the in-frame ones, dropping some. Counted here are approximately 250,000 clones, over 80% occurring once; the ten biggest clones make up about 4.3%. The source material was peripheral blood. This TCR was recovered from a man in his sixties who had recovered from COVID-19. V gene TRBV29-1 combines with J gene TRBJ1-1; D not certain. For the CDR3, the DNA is TGCAGCGTTGGCTCGGGGTTGCTCGGCACTGAAGCTTTCTTT. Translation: CSVGSGLLGTEAFF.